What follows are 5 T cell receptor beta chains derived from one specimen sequenced in a study of response to subunit inactivated influenza vaccine (dated by TCRdb to the late 2010s). Library generation was performed with RT-PCR. The sequencing machine was an Illumina HiSeq 2500. TCRdb redid the processing of the public reads, applying fastp at Q25 and MiXCR, and retained in-frame beta chains. Each CDR3 protein gets just one entry, which takes the most common genes and DNA from the rows behind it. The sample data list around 250,000 distinct CDR3 sequences, and more than 10% of these were observed just once. The ten largest clonotypes hold 7.8% of the sample. The material was non-naive T cells sorted from PBMCs, obtained 14 to 15 days before vaccination. The cell subset or site label for this specimen denotes: memory T cell fraction. The source is a man aged 45-65 years who received an inactivated influenza vaccine. Donor details come from another sample of the same person, matched by shared clones.

The sample holds a few counts of this clonotype. The rearrangement links TRBV6-2 or TRBV6-3 to TRBJ2-6, with D possibly being TRBD1 (6 bases). This CDR3 has 17 amino acids. Germline V gene lookup returns CDR1 MNHEY and CDR2 SVGEGT. Trimming shortened V by 5 bases and J by 0 bases, and 14 bases separated the two germline ends. The CDR3 bases are TGTGCCAGCAGTCTACAGGGTTTGCGCTCTGGGGCCAACGTCCTGACTTTC. This translates into CASSLQGLRSGANVLTF.

In its sample, this clonotype was seen many times. The chain couples TRBV20-1 to TRBJ2-3; D not certain. The germline V gene has CDR1 DFQATT and CDR2 SNEGSKA (reference sequence). The CDR3 is 13 residues long. Trimming shortened V by 5 bases and J by 1 base, and 10 bases separated the two germline ends. For the CDR3, the DNA is TGCAGTGCTTACGTCGCGCGCACAGATACGCAGTATTTT. Its protein is CSAYVARTDTQYF.

This clonotype was detected a few times. V usage is TRBV5-1 and J usage is TRBJ2-5; 10 nucleotides align to TRBD1. The CDR3 is 14 amino acids. The V gene's germline CDR1 is SGHRS and CDR2 YFSETQ. V was pared by 5 bases and J by 4 bases, with 5 bases of the junction left unmatched. The CDR3 loop reads CASSLTGGLETQYF. The CDR3 DNA sequence: TGCGCCAGCAGTCTGACAGGGGGCCTAGAGACCCAGTACTTC.

V gene TRBV2 combines with J gene TRBJ1-1; D is undetermined. Trimming pared 8 bases from V and 8 bases from J, leaving 9 bases between. Germline V lookup: CDR1 SNHLY, CDR2 FYNNEI. The CDR3 is 10 amino acids. CDR3 protein: CASALGEAFF. The CDR3, as DNA: TGTGCCAGCGCCCTAGGGGAAGCTTTCTTT.

The chain combines TRBV20-1 with TRBJ1-5; no clear D. V lost 5 bases to trimming and J lost 12 bases, with 14 bases between them. From germline, CDR1 is DFQATT and CDR2 SNEGSKA (reference sequence). CDR3 length: 11 amino acids. Here the CDR3 reads CSAETERVQHF. The CDR3, as DNA: TGCAGTGCTGAGACTGAGCGGGTCCAGCATTTT.